The present T cell receptor beta chain was sequenced within a study of beta chain features in type 1 diabetes. V lost 3 bases and J 1 base, leaving 9 bases between the germline ends. Germline V gene data show CDR1 as MDHEN and CDR2 as SYDVKM. This CDR3 contains 15 residues. One heparinised blood draw, averaging roughly 0.12 L, came from each donor. Sorting that relied on CD45RO/CCR7/CD25/CD127/CD95/CD27 yielded CD4+ naive, central memory, regulatory and stem cell-like memory cells. Regarding this clone: The antigen is undetermined.

Study observations and caveats: Because the template was cDNA, high-expressing cells might be over-represented. The study found moderately but significantly shorter TCRB CDR3s in all four CD4+ subsets of Type 1 diabetes patients.

The authors reverse transcribed all of the isolated RNA, so sequencing captured expressed TCRB transcripts. About 3.7 million reads per sample were averaged for naive, central memory and regulatory samples. The table came from immunoSEQ multiplex PCR; TCRdb's copy has only in-frame clones and leaves some out. The sample lists around 250,000 clones; 14% were seen once. V is TRBV28 and J is TRBJ2-2, with D possibly TRBD2 on 5 matching bases. The receptor's source is a man younger than 45 with type 1 diabetes. Sequencing was done on a sample of naive CD4+ T cells from blood. CDR3: CASSFRGGNTGELFF. Written as DNA, the CDR3 is TGTGCCAGCAGTTTTCGGGGTGGGAACACCGGGGAGCTGTTTTTT. Full variable domain (outside the CDR3, taken from reference TRBV28 and TRBJ2-2): DVKVTQSSRYLVKRTGEKVFLECVQDMDHENMFWYRQDPGLGLRLIYFSYDVKMKEKGDIPEGYSVSREKKERFSLILESASTNQTSMYLCASSFRGGNTGELFFGEGSRLTVL.